This T cell receptor (beta chain) comes out of a study of cytomegalovirus exposure and HLA in healthy donors. Study-wide findings and caveats: Some V segments could not be told apart, so they were left out, TRBV6-2 and TRBV6-3 among them.

Germline loops: CDR1 LGHNA, CDR2 YSLEER. J lost 0 bases, V lost 4 bases, and 18 bases had no gene match. CDR3 length: 21 amino acids. The PCR used 60 Vbeta and 13 Jbeta primers. Sequencing was performed with immunoSEQ multiplex PCR; in TCRdb, only in-frame clones are kept and a portion is missing. In the table there are approximately 130,000 clones, approximately 87% of which are singletons. Turning to this clone: Its antigen is not identified.

The receptor was derived from a woman aged 30 to 39 in good health and CMV-seronegative. The J gene is TRBJ2-2, the V gene TRBV4-3, with TRBD2 matching 9 bases. Sequenced sample: PBMCs. The CDR3 DNA reads TGCGCCAGCAGCCGTGACTGGCTAGCGGGGATCATCTATCCGAACACCGGGGAGCTGTTTTTT. This sequence encodes CASSRDWLAGIIYPNTGELFF.